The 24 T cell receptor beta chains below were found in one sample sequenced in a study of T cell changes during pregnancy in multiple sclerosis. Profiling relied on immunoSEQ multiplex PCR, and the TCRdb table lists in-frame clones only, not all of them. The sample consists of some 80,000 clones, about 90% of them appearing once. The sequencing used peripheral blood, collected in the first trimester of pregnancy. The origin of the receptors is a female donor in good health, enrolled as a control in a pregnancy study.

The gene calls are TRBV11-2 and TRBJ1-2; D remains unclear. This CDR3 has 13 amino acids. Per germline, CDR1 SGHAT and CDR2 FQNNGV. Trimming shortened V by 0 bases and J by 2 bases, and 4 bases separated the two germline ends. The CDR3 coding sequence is TGTGCCAGCAGCTTAGAGAGAAACTATGGCTACACCTTC. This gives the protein CASSLERNYGYTF.

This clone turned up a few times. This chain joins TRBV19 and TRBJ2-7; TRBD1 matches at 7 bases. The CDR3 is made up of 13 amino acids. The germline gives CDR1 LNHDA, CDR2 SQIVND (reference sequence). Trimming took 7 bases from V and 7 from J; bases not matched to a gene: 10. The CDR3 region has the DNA TGTGCCAGTACTGACAGGGCTCCAGGGGAGCAGTACTTC. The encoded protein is CASTDRAPGEQYF.

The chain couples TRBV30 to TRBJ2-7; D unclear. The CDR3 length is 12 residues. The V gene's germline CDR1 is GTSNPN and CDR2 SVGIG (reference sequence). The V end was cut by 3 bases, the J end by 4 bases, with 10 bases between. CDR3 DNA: TGTGCCTGGAGCCTACTCCGATACGAGCAGTACTTC. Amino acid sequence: CAWSLLRYEQYF.

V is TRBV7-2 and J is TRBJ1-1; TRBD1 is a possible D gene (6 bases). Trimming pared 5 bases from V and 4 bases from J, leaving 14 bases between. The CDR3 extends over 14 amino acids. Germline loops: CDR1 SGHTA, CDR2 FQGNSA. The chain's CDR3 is CASSPYRVGTEAFF. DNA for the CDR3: TGTGCCAGCAGCCCATACAGGGTAGGCACTGAAGCTTTCTTT.

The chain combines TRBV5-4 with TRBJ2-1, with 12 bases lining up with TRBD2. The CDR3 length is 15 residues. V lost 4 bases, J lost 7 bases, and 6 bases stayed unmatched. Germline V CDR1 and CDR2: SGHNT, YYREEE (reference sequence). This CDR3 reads CASSLRTSGKNEQFF. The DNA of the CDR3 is TGTGCCAGCAGCCTCAGGACTAGCGGGAAAAATGAGCAGTTCTTC.

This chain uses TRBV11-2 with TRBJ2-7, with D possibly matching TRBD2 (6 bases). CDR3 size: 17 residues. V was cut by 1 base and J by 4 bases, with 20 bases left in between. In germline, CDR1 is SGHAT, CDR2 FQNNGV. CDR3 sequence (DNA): TGTGCCAGCAGCTTAGTTGTTGGCCCTCCGGGAGAATACGAGCAGTACTTC. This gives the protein CASSLVVGPPGEYEQYF. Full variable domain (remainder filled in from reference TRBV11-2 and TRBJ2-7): EAGVAQSPRYKIIEKRQSVAFWCNPISGHATLYWYQQILGQGPKLLIQFQNNGVVDDSQLPKDRFSAERLKGVDSTLKIQPAKLEDSAVYLCASSLVVGPPGEYEQYFGPGTRLTVT.

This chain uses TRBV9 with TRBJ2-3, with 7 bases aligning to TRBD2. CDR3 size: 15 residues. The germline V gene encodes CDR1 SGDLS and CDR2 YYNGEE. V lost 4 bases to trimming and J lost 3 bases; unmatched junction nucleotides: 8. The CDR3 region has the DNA TGTGCCAGCAGCTTATCGGGGGGTTGGACAGATACGCAGTATTTT. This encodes CASSLSGGWTDTQYF.

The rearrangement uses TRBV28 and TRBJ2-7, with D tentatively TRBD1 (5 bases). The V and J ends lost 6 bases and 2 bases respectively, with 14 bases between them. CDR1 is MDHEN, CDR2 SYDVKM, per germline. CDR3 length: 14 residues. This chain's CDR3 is CASSPSRGTYEQYF. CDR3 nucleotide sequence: TGTGCCAGCAGCCCAAGTAGGGGAACCTACGAGCAGTACTTC.

CDR3 in DNA: TGTGCCATCCGGACAGGCCACAATCAGCCCCAGCATTTT. It specifies CAIRTGHNQPQHF. The chain couples TRBV10-3 to TRBJ1-5; the match to TRBD1 covers 7 bases. This CDR3 has 13 residues. Germline V CDR1 and CDR2: ENHRY, SYGVKD. V dropped 8 bases and J dropped 3; count of bases not matched to a gene: 4.

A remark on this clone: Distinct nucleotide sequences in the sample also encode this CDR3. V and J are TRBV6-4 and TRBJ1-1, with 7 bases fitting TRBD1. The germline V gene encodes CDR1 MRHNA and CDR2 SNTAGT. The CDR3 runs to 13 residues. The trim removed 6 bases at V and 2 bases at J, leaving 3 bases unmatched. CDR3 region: CASSRGANTEAFF. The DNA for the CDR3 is TGTGCCAGCAGCAGGGGGGCTAACACTGAAGCTTTCTTT.

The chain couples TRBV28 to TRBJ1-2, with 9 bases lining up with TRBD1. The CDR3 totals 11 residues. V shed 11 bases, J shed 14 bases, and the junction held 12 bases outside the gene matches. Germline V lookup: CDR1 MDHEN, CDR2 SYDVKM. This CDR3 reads CAVTGTGLSTF. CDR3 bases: TGTGCCGTCACCGGGACAGGGTTGAGTACCTTC.

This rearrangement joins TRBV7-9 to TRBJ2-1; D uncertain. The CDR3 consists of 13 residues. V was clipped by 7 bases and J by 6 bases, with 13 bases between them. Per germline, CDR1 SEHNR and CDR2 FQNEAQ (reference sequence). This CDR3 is CASIIGWSNEQFF. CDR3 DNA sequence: TGTGCCAGCATCATTGGCTGGTCCAATGAGCAGTTCTTC.

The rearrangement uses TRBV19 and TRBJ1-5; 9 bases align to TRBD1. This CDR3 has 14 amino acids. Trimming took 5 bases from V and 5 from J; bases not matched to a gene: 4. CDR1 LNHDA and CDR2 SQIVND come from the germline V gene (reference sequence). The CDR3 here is CASSARQGDQPQHF. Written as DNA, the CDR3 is TGTGCCAGTAGTGCCAGACAGGGGGATCAGCCCCAGCATTTT.

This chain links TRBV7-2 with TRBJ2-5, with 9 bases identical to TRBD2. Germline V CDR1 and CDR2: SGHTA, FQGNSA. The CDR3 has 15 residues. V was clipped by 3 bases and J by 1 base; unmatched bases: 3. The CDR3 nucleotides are TGTGCCAGCAGCTTGCAGCGGGGGGTCCAAGAGACCCAGTACTTC. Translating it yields CASSLQRGVQETQYF.

CDR3 region: CASSRLRERQDTQYF. CDR3 coding DNA: TGTGCCAGCAGCCGATTGCGGGAGCGGCAAGATACGCAGTATTTT. The chain is built from TRBV7-8 and TRBJ2-3, with TRBD2 matching 7 bases. The trim removed 5 bases at V and 5 bases at J, leaving 10 bases unmatched. The CDR3 sequence is 15 residues long. Germline V lookup: CDR1 SGHVS, CDR2 FQNEAQ. The entire variable domain, with the rest obtained from reference TRBV7-8 and TRBJ2-3, is as follows: GAGVSQSPRYKVAKRGQDVALRCDPISGHVSLFWYQQALGQGPEFLTYFQNEAQLDKSGLPSDRFFAERPEGSVSTLKIQRTQQEDSAVYLCASSRLRERQDTQYFGPGTRLTVL.

The CDR3 loop is CASSLFRGYTF. CDR3 DNA: TGTGCCAGCAGCTTATTCAGGGGCTACACCTTC. The gene calls are TRBV7-2 and TRBJ1-2; D ambiguous. There are 11 residues in the CDR3. Germline V gives CDR1 SGHTA, CDR2 FQGNSA. Trimming cost V 2 bases and J 8 bases, with 6 bases left between them.

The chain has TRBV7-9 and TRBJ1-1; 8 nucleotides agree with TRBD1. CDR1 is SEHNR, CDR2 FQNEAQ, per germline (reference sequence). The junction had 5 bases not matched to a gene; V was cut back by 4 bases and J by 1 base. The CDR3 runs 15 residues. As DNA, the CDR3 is TGTGCCAGCAGCTCGTCGACAGGGGCGAACACTGAAGCTTTCTTT. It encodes CASSSSTGANTEAFF.

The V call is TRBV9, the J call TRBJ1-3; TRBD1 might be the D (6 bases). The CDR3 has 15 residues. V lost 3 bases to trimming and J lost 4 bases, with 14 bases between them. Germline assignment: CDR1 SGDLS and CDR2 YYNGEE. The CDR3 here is CASSARAGEGNTIYF. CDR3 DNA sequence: TGTGCCAGCAGCGCCCGGGCAGGGGAAGGAAACACCATATATTTT.

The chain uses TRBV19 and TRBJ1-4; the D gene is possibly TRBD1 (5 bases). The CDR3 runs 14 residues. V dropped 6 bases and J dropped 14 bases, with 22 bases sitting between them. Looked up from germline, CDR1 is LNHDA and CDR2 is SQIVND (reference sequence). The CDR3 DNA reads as TGTGCCAGTAGACCCGCCCTGACCAAAAAGGGGCTGTTTTTT. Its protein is CASRPALTKKGLFF. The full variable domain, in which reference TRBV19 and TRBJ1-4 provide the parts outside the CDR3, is DGGITQSPKYLFRKEGQNVTLSCEQNLNHDAMYWYRQDPGQGLRLIYYSQIVNDFQKGDIAEGYSVSREKKESFPLTVTSAQKNPTAFYLCASRPALTKKGLFFGSGTQLSVL.

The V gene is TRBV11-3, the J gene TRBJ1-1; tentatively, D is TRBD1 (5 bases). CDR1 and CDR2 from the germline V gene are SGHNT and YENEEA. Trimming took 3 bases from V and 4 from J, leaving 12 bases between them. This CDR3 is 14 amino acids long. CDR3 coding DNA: TGTGCCAGCAGCTTTGGGGGGGGGAGCACTGAAGCTTTCTTT. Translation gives CASSFGGGSTEAFF.

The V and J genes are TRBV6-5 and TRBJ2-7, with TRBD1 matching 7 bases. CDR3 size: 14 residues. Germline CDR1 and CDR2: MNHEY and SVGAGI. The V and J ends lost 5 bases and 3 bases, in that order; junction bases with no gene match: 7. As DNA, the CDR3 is TGTGCCAGCAGTCAGGGACAGAGGAGCTACGAGCAGTACTTC. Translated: CASSQGQRSYEQYF.

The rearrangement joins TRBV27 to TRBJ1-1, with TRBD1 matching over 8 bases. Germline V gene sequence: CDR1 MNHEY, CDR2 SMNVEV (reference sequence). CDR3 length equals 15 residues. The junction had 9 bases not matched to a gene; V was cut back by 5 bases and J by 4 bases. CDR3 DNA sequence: TGTGCCAGCAGTCGAGTCGGACAGGGTAGCACTGAAGCTTTCTTT. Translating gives CASSRVGQGSTEAFF.

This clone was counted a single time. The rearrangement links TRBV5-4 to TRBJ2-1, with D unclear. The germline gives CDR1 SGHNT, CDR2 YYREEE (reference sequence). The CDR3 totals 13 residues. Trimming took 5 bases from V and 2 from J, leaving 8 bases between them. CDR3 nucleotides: TGTGCCAGCAGTTCGAGGACCTACAATGAGCAGTTCTTC. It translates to CASSSRTYNEQFF.

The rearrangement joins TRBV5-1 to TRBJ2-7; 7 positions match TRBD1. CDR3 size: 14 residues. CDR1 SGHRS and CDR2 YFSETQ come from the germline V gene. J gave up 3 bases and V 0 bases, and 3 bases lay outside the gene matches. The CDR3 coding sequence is TGCGCCAGCAGCTTGGGACAGGGAGACTACGAGCAGTACTTC. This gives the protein CASSLGQGDYEQYF.